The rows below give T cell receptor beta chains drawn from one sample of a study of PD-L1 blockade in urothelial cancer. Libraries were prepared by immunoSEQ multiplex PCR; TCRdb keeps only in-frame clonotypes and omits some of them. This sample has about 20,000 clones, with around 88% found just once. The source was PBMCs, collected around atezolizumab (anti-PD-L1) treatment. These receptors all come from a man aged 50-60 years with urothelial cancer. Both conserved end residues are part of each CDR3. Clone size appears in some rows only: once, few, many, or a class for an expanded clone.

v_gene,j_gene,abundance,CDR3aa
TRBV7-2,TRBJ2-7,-,CASSLGTGSPSSYEQYF
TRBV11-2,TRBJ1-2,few,CASTSVRGGYGYTF
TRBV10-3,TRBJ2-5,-,CAISPLGGGLETQYF
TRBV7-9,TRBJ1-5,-,CASSDGQGINQPQHF
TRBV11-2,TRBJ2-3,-,CASSLPRGATGTQYF
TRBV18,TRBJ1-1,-,CASSHDLPGSFNTEAFF
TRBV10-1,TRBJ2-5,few,CASSRRQERGGPRVTQYF
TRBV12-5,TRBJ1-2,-,CASGSVTGNYGYTF
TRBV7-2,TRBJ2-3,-,CASSLAWGRTIDTQYF
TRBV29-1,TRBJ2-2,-,CSVGRVKTGELFF
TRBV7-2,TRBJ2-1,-,CASRRGLGTSGRNEQFF
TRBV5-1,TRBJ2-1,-,CASSELTGSSYNEQFF
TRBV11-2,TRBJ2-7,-,CASSLQRQAYEQYF
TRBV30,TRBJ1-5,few,CAWSSKDRGRNQPQHF
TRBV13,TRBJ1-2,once,CASSLGPWDRVFYGYTF
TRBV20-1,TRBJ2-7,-,CSARPDREQYF
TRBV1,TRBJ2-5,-,CTSSQDLTSAETQYF
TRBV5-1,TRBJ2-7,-,CASSLAGGLPYEQYF
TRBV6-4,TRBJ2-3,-,CASSDRIAGADTQYF
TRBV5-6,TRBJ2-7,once,CASSLGRSGGVYEQYF
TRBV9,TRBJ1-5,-,CASSVTGLGNQPQHF
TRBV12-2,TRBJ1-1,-,CASRFRYGETEAFF
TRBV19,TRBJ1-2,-,CASIKDKTGGYTF